This T cell receptor (beta chain) was obtained from a study of PD-L1 blockade in urothelial cancer (dated by TCRdb to about 2017). Study-level background: Therapy was started in 2014 for all patients, and atezolizumab 1,200 mg was administered intravenously every 3 weeks. About 90% of the roughly 29 patients were identified as males with urothelial cancer of bladder origin, and a prior smoking history was reported by 18 of 29 patients. An ECOG performance status of 0 or 1 was recorded for the patients, and 0 to 3 prior chemotherapy regimens had been received by the patients. Blood samples were analyzed at 3 weeks after treatment start (second dose) and at 6 weeks after treatment start. Blood samples yielded a median of around 150,000 T cells and some 80,000 unique TCRs, with median clonality 0.080. The study, an exploratory multi-omic analysis, examined somatic, immune and clinical correlates of response to PD-L1 blockade with atezolizumab in urothelial cancer. Pretreatment tumor samples, along with matched peripheral blood collected serially before and after atezolizumab treatment, underwent TCR sequencing. Durable clinical benefit was defined as progression-free survival longer than 6 months, and TCR features were also tested against progression-free and overall survival. In the same patients, pretreatment tumors underwent whole exome sequencing and RNA sequencing in addition to TCR sequencing. Under ten patients achieved durable clinical benefit and some 20 did not. Some 29 patients had pretreatment blood TCR-seq, about 25 had at least one posttreatment blood collection, and about 25 had tumor TCR-seq. Broader findings and caveats from the paper: At 3 weeks after the start of treatment, tumor-associated TCR clones in peripheral blood had expanded more in patients with durable benefit (n ≈ 22, p = 0.022). A pretreatment peripheral blood TCR clonality below the median was linked to improved progression-free and overall survival. Small sample size (n ≈ 29) and many exploratory analyses mean the results are intended to be hypothesis-generating.

A remark on this clone: No antigen is known for it. No much larger clonotype is one base removed from it; base qualities were not supplied.

To estimate absolute template abundance from read counts, synthetic TCR analog templates were spiked into each PCR. The immunoSEQ assay used bias-controlled V and J gene primers to amplify TCRbeta CDR3 regions from genomic DNA. Rearranged TCRbeta segments were sequenced at approximately 20X coverage. The study's own analysis went as follows. Sequencing errors were corrected by clustering and CDR3s were annotated against IMGT to assign V, D and J genes. Downstream analyses used only productive TCRbeta rearrangements, leaving out any out-of-frame or stop-codon sequences. Clonality was calculated as one minus the Shannon entropy normalized by the log of the number of unique productive sequences. Clones differing between time points or between blood and tumor were identified by Fisher's exact test with Benjamini-Hochberg correction at adjusted p below 0.01. The source is immuneACCESS, and TCRdb retained only in-frame sequences with V and J called. Part of the clones is not carried over; for the studies checked, unresolved V genes explain less than half of this, and the remainder is unexplained. V, J and clone size were drawn from that table, and D and trimming were deduced from the DNA. In this sample the table shows 75,000 to 100,000 clones, approximately 87% of which occur a single time. 8.4% of the sample lies in the top ten.

From cysteine to phenylalanine, the CDR3 is 16 amino acids long. Only the CDR3 DNA is retained, 48 bases long and in frame from the first base. CDR1 and CDR2, per the germline V gene, are SGDLS and YYNGEE. Germline trimming: 0 bases from V, 6 bases from J; junction bases outside gene matches: 6. Read against the paper, the sample's time point label means: peripheral blood 6 weeks after treatment start. The cohort comprised fewer than 35 patients with locally advanced or metastatic urothelial carcinoma treated at Memorial Sloan Kettering on a trial protocol. Peripheral blood mononuclear cells were collected pretreatment and during treatment, with between 1 and 8 total time points obtained per patient. The Qiagen DNeasy Blood extraction kit was used to purify genomic DNA from total PBMCs and tumor samples. PBMCs were collected pretreatment and during treatment, and were isolated and stored as previously described.

Recombination joined TRBV9 with TRBJ1-6, with 7 bases in between that match TRBD1. Sequencing used PBMCs, obtained around atezolizumab (anti-PD-L1) treatment. The sequence was collected from a man aged 65 to 79 with urothelial cancer. This receptor carries the CDR3 CASSVEATGTNSPLHF. The nucleotides read TGTGCCAGCAGCGTAGAGGCGACAGGGACTAATTCACCCCTCCACTTT.